The source of this T cell receptor (beta chain) is a study of T cell responses to AZD1222 COVID-19 vaccine (TCRdb year 2021). For the study in its entirety: AZD1222 recipients whose second dose came at about 4 weeks and those whose second dose came at about 12 weeks were combined into one group, since spike-specific TCR depth and breadth did not differ between the two schedules. A total of 233 trial participants underwent TCR sequencing, of whom under 220 had received two doses of AZD1222 and 26 had received two doses of the MenACWY control vaccine. Trial participants were enrolled by age into subgroups of 18-55, 56-69 and 70-plus years, and about 150, 27 and 61 TCR-sequenced participants, respectively, were included in these subgroups. Overall study results and their limits: Participants were mostly white British, with more females than males. The authors suggested clonal diversity may have been underestimated. Conclusions about previously exposed vaccinees were limited because only six or seven AZD1222 recipients were SARS-CoV-2 seropositive at baseline. Spike-specific TCR breadth and depth rose significantly after two AZD1222 doses compared with day 0 and with MenACWY recipients. Because no day 14 peak-response samples were available, the repertoires could be characterized only after the peak T cell response. The 56-69-year group was small, and its depth increase did not reach significance, likely because of low power. The vaccine-associated CD4 TCRs covered the entire spike protein, and the dominant responses fell in regions 160-218 and 743-854. Nearly half of unique spike-specific TCRs reportedly recognized epitopes outside regions mutated in the B.1.351 and B.1.1.7 variants.

The CDR3 regions of human TCRbeta chains were subjected to immunosequencing. The authors' pipeline ran thus. TCRs in the repertoires were compared against a reference library of SARS-CoV-2-specific TCRs that had been generated with the MIRA antigen-specificity platform. Breadth was defined as the fraction of unique TCRs that were SARS-CoV-2-associated. Depth was defined as the fraction of total T cells that were SARS-CoV-2-associated. Using the MIRA data, each spike-specific TCR was assigned both to the spike region to which the TCR was reactive and to a CD4 or CD8 class. Log10-transformed breadth and depth values were compared by one-way ANOVA with Sidak's multiple comparisons tests. TCRdb took over this immuneACCESS table, retaining in-frame rearrangements with V and J assigned. Such tables are incomplete; in checked studies, under half of the missing clones stem from an unresolved V gene, and the remainder is unexplained. V and J calls plus clone size are reproduced from that table; the DNA served to infer D and trimming. This sample is represented by 130,000 to 150,000 clones; about 90% of them were singletons. Of the sample, 4% to 6% is held by the ten largest clones.

The time point label here, explained by the study, means: baseline before first vaccination. Vaccinee samples were obtained from the UK trials COV001 and COV002, which included a single-blind randomized controlled phase 2/3 trial of AZD1222 (ChAdOx1 nCoV-19) in healthy adults. For TCRbeta chain sequencing, PBMC samples from trial participants were taken at day 0 and at day 28 after the second dose. Notes on this clone: Its antigen has not been determined. No much larger clonotype is one base removed from it; base qualities were not supplied.

V was cut back by 4 bases and J by 8 bases, leaving a gap of 12 bases between them. Looking up the germline V gene yields CDR1 SGDLS and CDR2 YYNGEE. The CDR3 goes from the cysteine to the phenylalanine over 12 residues. The CDR3 DNA has 36 bases and is translated from base 1. The rearranged segments are TRBV9 and TRBJ1-2; the D gene is not confidently resolved. This TCR derives from an adult in good health. This specimen was peripheral blood, taken on day 0 of AZD1222 vaccination. The CDR3 is CASSFSSGGYTF. In nucleotides, the sequence is TGTGCCAGCAGCTTCAGCAGTGGGGGCTACACCTTC.